This T cell receptor (beta chain) came from a study of blood T cell repertoires in COVID-19. Across the study: T cells, B-cell-depleted T cells, or PBMCs provided the cDNA or gDNA that served as material.

Authors' analysis steps: Nucleated cell number was recorded as an estimate derived from reference gene primer amplification. The repertoire was sequenced with immunoSEQ multiplex PCR; TCRdb's copy has only in-frame clones and lacks some. From that table come the V and J calls and clone size; the DNA was used to work out D and trimming. The sample holds a few hundred thousand clones, about 89% seen once. Individuals drawn from 24 US areas were about 18 to 95 years old. All exposed participants met a person with COVID-19 within 2 weeks before entering the study. With 5 bases removed from V and 4 bases from J, the gap between germline ends came to 10 bases. The germline CDR1 and CDR2 sequences are KGHDR and SFDVKD. CDR3 size: 14 residues.

The clonotype comes from a middle-aged woman who had been exposed to COVID-19. The source material was PBMCs or T cells enriched from blood (not recorded which). The chain carries TRBV24-1 and TRBJ2-2, with D perhaps matching TRBD2 (5 bases). The CDR3 reads CATSAGGSTGELFF. CDR3 sequence (DNA): TGTGCCACCAGTGCCGGCGGGTCCACCGGGGAGCTGTTTTTT.